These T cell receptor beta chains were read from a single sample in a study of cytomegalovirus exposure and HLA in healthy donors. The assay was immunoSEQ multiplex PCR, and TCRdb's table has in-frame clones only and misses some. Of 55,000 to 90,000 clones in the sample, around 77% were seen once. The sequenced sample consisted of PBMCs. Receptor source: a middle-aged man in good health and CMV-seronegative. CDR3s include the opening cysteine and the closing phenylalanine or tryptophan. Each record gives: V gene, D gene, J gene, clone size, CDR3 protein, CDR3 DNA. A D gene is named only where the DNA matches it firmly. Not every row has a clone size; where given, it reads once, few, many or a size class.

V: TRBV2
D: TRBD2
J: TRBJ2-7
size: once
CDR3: CASSEALGISGRLGRYEQYF
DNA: TGTGCCAGCAGTGAAGCGCTTGGTATTAGCGGGAGGCTCGGAAGGTACGAGCAGTACTTC

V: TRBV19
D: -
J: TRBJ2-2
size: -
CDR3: CALQGPGELFF
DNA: TGTGCCCTGCAGGGGCCCGGGGAGCTGTTTTTT

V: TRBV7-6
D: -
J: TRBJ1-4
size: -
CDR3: CASSLTDEKLFF
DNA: TGTGCCAGCAGCTTAACAGACGAAAAACTGTTTTTT

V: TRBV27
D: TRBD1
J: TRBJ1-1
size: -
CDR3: CASSSRTGGNTEAFF
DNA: TGTGCCAGCAGTAGTCGGACAGGGGGCAACACTGAAGCTTTCTTT

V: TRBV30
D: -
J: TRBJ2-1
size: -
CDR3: CAWSMTMEYNEQFF
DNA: TGTGCCTGGAGCATGACTATGGAGTACAATGAGCAGTTCTTC

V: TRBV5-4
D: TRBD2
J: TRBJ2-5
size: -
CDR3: CASSFGTSDGETQYF
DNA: TGTGCCAGCAGCTTCGGGACTAGTGATGGAGAGACCCAGTACTTC

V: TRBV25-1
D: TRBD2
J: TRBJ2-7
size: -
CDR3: CASSELTSGNQYF
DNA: TGTGCCAGCAGTGAATTAACTAGCGGAAACCAGTACTTC

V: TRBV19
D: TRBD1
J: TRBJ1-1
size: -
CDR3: CASSIEGAPNTEAFF
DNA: TGTGCCAGTAGTATCGAGGGGGCTCCGAACACTGAAGCTTTCTTT

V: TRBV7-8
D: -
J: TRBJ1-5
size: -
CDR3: CASDPLLGGRSQPQHF
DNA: TGTGCCAGCGACCCTTTATTAGGGGGTCGAAGTCAGCCCCAGCATTTT

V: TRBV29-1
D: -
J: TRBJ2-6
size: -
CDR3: CSVRLGANVLTF
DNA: TGCAGCGTCAGGCTTGGGGCCAACGTCCTGACTTTC

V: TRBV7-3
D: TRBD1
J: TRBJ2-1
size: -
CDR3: CASSLRGPGQGRNEQFF
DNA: TGTGCCAGCAGCTTAAGAGGCCCGGGACAGGGGAGGAATGAGCAGTTCTTC

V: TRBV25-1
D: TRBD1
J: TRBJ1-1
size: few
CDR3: CASSTGGRTEAFF
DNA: TGTGCCAGCAGTACAGGGGGCAGGACTGAAGCTTTCTTT

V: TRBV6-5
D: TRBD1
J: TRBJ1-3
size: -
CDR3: CASSRDRGGNTIYF
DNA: TGTGCCAGCAGTCGGGACAGGGGGGGAAACACCATATATTTT

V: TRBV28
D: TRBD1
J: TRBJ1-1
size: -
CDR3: CASLLTGTGRLEAFF
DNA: TGTGCCAGCTTACTCACCGGGACAGGACGTTTGGAAGCTTTCTTT

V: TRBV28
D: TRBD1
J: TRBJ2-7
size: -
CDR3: CASRPRDRGRGSYEQYF
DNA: TGTGCCAGCAGGCCCCGGGACAGGGGGCGCGGCTCCTACGAGCAGTACTTC

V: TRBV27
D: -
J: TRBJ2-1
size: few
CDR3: CASSYPQGSEQFF
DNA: TGTGCCAGCAGTTATCCTCAGGGGAGTGAGCAGTTCTTC

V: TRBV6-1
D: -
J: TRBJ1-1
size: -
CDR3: CASSETGRVSTEAFF
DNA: TGTGCCAGCAGTGAAACAGGGAGGGTAAGCACTGAAGCTTTCTTT

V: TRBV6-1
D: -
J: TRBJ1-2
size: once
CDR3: CASSEWVGHTF
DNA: TGTGCCAGCAGTGAATGGGTGGGCCACACCTTC

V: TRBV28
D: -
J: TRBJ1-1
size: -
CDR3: CASILFGGQGNTEAFF
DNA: TGTGCCAGCATCCTCTTCGGGGGGCAAGGGAACACTGAAGCTTTCTTT

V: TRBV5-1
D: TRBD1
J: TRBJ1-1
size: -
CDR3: CASSTQGAGGSNTEAFF
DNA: TGCGCCAGCAGCACTCAGGGGGCCGGCGGTTCGAACACTGAAGCTTTCTTT

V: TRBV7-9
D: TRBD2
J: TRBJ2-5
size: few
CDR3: CASSLVYVSGRGEETQYF
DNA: TGTGCCAGCAGCTTAGTTTACGTTAGCGGGAGGGGAGAAGAGACCCAGTACTTC

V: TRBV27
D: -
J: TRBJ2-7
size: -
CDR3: CASSLSMALGEQYF
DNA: TGTGCCAGCAGTTTATCGATGGCCCTCGGGGAGCAGTACTTC

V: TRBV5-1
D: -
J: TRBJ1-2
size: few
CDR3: CASSLGAGDGVGGYTF
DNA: TGCGCCAGCAGCTTGGGGGCAGGGGACGGCGTTGGTGGCTACACCTTC

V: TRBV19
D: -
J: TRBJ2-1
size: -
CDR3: CASSLVNEQFF
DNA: TGTGCCAGTAGTTTAGTAAATGAGCAGTTCTTC

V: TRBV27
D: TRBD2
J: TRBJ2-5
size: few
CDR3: CASSSGLARKTQYF
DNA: TGTGCCAGCAGTTCTGGACTAGCGAGGAAGACCCAGTACTTC

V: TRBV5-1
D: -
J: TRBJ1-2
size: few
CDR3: CASSLALGDFYGYTF
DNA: TGCGCCAGCAGCTTGGCCTTAGGAGATTTCTATGGCTACACCTTC

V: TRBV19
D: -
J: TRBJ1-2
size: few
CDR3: CASTFAGNYGYTF
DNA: TGTGCCAGTACTTTCGCGGGTAACTATGGCTACACCTTC

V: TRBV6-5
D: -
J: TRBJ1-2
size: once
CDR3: CASRKGSGAYGYTF
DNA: TGTGCCAGCAGAAAAGGTTCAGGGGCCTATGGCTACACCTTC

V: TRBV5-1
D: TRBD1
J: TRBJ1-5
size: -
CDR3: CASSWGDRGVDQPQHF
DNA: TGCGCCAGCAGCTGGGGGGACAGGGGTGTCGATCAGCCCCAGCATTTT

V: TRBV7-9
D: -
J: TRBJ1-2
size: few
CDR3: CASSPRTEPNYGYTF
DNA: TGTGCCAGCAGCCCCCGGACAGAACCAAACTATGGCTACACCTTC

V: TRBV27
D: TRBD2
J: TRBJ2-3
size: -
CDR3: CASSFRLAGGPEYF
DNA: TGTGCCAGCAGTTTTCGACTAGCGGGGGGGCCAGAGTATTTT

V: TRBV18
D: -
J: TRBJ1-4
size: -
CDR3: CASSLNGQQRKLFF
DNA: TGTGCCAGCTCACTCAATGGACAGCAGAGGAAACTGTTTTTT

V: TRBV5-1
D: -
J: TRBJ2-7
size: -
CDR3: CASSVTGTYEQYF
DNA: TGCGCCAGCAGCGTAACAGGGACCTACGAGCAGTACTTC

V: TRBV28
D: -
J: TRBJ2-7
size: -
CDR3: CASSLADSEQYF
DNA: TGTGCCAGCAGTTTGGCGGACTCCGAGCAGTACTTC

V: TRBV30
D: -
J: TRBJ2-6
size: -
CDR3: CAWSRDSLSGANVLTF
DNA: TGTGCCTGGAGTCGCGACAGCCTATCTGGGGCCAACGTCCTGACTTTC

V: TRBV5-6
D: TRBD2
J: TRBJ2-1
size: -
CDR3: CASSLGLAGWDEQFF
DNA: TGTGCCAGCAGCCTCGGACTAGCGGGCTGGGATGAGCAGTTCTTC

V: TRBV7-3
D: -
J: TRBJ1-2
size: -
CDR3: CASISGFYTF
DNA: TGTGCCAGCATATCGGGGTTCTACACCTTC

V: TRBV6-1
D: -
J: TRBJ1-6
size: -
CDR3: CASSSGFNSPLHF
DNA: TGTGCCAGCAGTTCAGGGTTCAATTCACCCCTCCACTTT

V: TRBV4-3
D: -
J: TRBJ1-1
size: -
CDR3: CASSQRYGGRNTEAFF
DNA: TGCGCCAGCAGCCAAAGATATGGGGGGAGGAACACTGAAGCTTTCTTT

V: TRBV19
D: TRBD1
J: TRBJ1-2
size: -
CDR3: CASSRDSYYGYTF
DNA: TGTGCCAGTAGTCGGGACAGCTACTATGGCTACACCTTC

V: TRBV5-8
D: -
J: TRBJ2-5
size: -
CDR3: CASSKRGSMVQETQYF
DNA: TGTGCCAGCAGCAAAAGGGGTAGTATGGTGCAAGAGACCCAGTACTTC